The rows below give T cell receptor beta chains drawn from one sample of a study of blood T cell repertoires in COVID-19. Only in-frame clones appear in the TCRdb table, and some are missing; sequencing was by immunoSEQ multiplex PCR. The sample carries roughly 200,000 clones, under 90% recorded once. The sequenced material came from peripheral blood. These receptor sequences come from a man in his forties or fifties with acute or convalescent COVID-19. Each CDR3 is given with its conserved first and last residue. The D gene is left open where the match is weak. Part of the rows lack a size; the others show once, few, many or a class for expanded clones.

CDR3aa	CDR3nt	v_gene	j_gene	d_gene	abundance
CASSTGTMGSRTEAFF	TGTGCCAGTAGTACCGGGACAATGGGGAGTAGGACTGAAGCTTTCTTT	TRBV19	TRBJ1-1	NA	NA
CASSRRGPRASGRLLYEQYF	TGTGCCAGCAGCCGCAGAGGTCCCAGGGCTAGCGGGCGACTTTTGTACGAGCAGTACTTC	TRBV13	TRBJ2-7	TRBD2	once
CASRLRQWYGYTF	TGTGCCAGCAGACTTAGACAGTGGTATGGCTACACCTTC	TRBV5-6	TRBJ1-2	NA	NA
CASRGQGATEAFF	TGTGCCAGTAGGGGACAGGGGGCTACTGAAGCTTTCTTT	TRBV19	TRBJ1-1	TRBD1	NA
CASTVDRGNYNEQFF	TGTGCCAGCACCGTGGACAGGGGTAACTACAATGAGCAGTTCTTC	TRBV27	TRBJ2-1	TRBD1	NA
CASSQSDRGQEQYF	TGCGCCAGCAGCCAATCAGACAGGGGTCAAGAGCAGTACTTC	TRBV10-2	TRBJ2-7	TRBD1	NA
CASSLVARGGETQYF	TGTGCCAGCAGCTTAGTTGCGAGGGGGGGAGAGACCCAGTACTTC	TRBV7-2	TRBJ2-5	NA	few
CASSPAAGGRETQYF	TGTGCCAGCAGTCCTGCAGCGGGGGGGCGAGAGACCCAGTACTTC	TRBV27	TRBJ2-5	TRBD2	NA
CGSVQASGNTIYF	TGTGGCTCCGTCCAGGCGTCTGGAAACACCATATATTTT	TRBV10-3	TRBJ1-3	NA	NA
CASSWGPGDTGELFF	TGCGCCAGCAGCTGGGGCCCAGGTGACACCGGGGAGCTGTTTTTT	TRBV5-1	TRBJ2-2	NA	NA
CASSQEQGVMAFF	TGCGCCAGCAGCCAGGAACAGGGGGTGATGGCTTTCTTT	TRBV4-3	TRBJ1-1	TRBD1	few
CASGLLRPQFF	TGTGCCAGCGGCCTCTTGAGGCCCCAGTTCTTC	TRBV6-5	TRBJ2-1	NA	once
CATSDPTSGGLNEQFF	TGTGCCACCAGTGACCCCACTAGCGGGGGGCTCAATGAGCAGTTCTTC	TRBV24-1	TRBJ2-1	TRBD2	NA
CSVDSLLNTEAFF	TGCAGCGTTGATAGTCTGCTGAACACTGAAGCTTTCTTT	TRBV29-1	TRBJ1-1	NA	NA
CASSWGLAGQETQYF	TGTGCCAGCAGTTGGGGACTAGCGGGGCAAGAGACCCAGTACTTC	TRBV6-2/TRBV6-3	TRBJ2-5	TRBD2	NA
CASSAPNARTSGGLNTGELFF	TGTGCCAGCAGTGCCCCAAATGCCCGGACTAGCGGGGGCCTGAACACCGGGGAGCTGTTTTTT	TRBV6-2/TRBV6-3	TRBJ2-2	TRBD2	NA
CSASSESLYEQYF	TGCAGTGCTAGTTCTGAGAGCCTCTACGAGCAGTACTTC	TRBV20-1	TRBJ2-7	NA	NA
CASSLTGIVTDTQYF	TGCGCCAGCAGCTTGACCGGTATAGTCACAGATACGCAGTATTTT	TRBV5-1	TRBJ2-3	NA	once
CASSSYSGGAFIRYF	TGCGCCAGCAGCTCGTATAGCGGGGGGGCCTTTATTCGGTATTTT	TRBV7-2	TRBJ2-3	TRBD2	NA
CASSLSGVADTQYF	TGTGCCAGCAGCTTATCGGGGGTAGCGGATACGCAGTATTTT	TRBV7-6	TRBJ2-3	NA	NA
CASSADRGDEKLFF	TGTGCCAGCAGTGCGGACAGGGGGGATGAAAAACTGTTTTTT	TRBV2	TRBJ1-4	TRBD1	NA
CASSVKRRDNRRSYEQYF	TGTGCCAGCAGTGTAAAAAGAAGGGACAACCGACGATCCTACGAGCAGTACTTC	TRBV6-4	TRBJ2-7	NA	NA
CASSDLGGPSFDEQYF	TGCGCCAGCAGTGACCTGGGGGGTCCCTCCTTCGACGAGCAGTACTTC	TRBV10-2	TRBJ2-7	NA	NA
CSAVAQSGEQFF	TGCAGCGCCGTGGCCCAAAGCGGGGAGCAGTTCTTC	TRBV29-1	TRBJ2-1	NA	NA
CASSVDRGTDTQYF	TGTGCCAGCAGCGTCGACAGGGGCACAGATACGCAGTATTTT	TRBV9	TRBJ2-3	TRBD1	NA
CASSALGGQGAFGYTF	TGCGCCAGCAGTGCCCTGGGGGGACAGGGGGCGTTTGGCTACACCTTC	TRBV10-1	TRBJ1-2	TRBD1	NA
CASSQRQRGGLETQYF	TGTGCCAGCAGCCAACGGCAGCGGGGGGGGTTGGAGACCCAGTACTTC	TRBV3-1/TRBV3-2	TRBJ2-5	TRBD2	NA
CASSTRQGVRSGANVLTF	TGTGCCAGCAGCACAAGACAGGGGGTTAGATCTGGGGCCAACGTCCTGACTTTC	TRBV5-5	TRBJ2-6	TRBD1	NA
CASSFRTVKGDTQYF	TGTGCCAGCAGCTTCCGGACAGTGAAGGGAGATACGCAGTATTTT	TRBV11-2	TRBJ2-3	NA	NA
CASSPGTGGADTQYF	TGTGCCAGCAGTCCCGGGACAGGGGGCGCAGATACGCAGTATTTT	TRBV2	TRBJ2-3	TRBD1	NA
CASSEFRLWGRGTDTQYF	TGTGCCAGCAGTGAATTTCGGTTATGGGGGCGCGGCACAGATACGCAGTATTTT	TRBV6-1	TRBJ2-3	NA	NA
CAWSRDSGSGNTIYF	TGTGCCTGGAGTAGGGACAGCGGCTCTGGAAACACCATATATTTT	TRBV30	TRBJ1-3	TRBD1	many
CASSQESSSGNTIYF	TGTGCCAGCAGTCAAGAATCGAGCTCTGGAAACACCATATATTTT	TRBV6-6	TRBJ1-3	NA	NA
CASSSGQLNTEAFF	TGTGCCAGCAGCTCGGGACAGCTGAACACTGAAGCTTTCTTT	TRBV7-9	TRBJ1-1	TRBD1	NA
CASSLTQNTEAFF	TGTGCCAGCTCCCTGACACAGAACACTGAAGCTTTCTTT	TRBV18	TRBJ1-1	NA	once
CASGRGYEQYF	TGTGCCAGCGGGAGGGGGTACGAGCAGTACTTC	TRBV7-8	TRBJ2-7	NA	NA
CASGGEIYNEQFF	TGTGCCAGCGGGGGGGAAATTTACAATGAGCAGTTCTTC	TRBV2	TRBJ2-1	TRBD2	NA
CASSHRTGPNQPQHF	TGTGCCAGCAGTCACCGGACAGGGCCCAATCAGCCCCAGCATTTT	TRBV7-8	TRBJ1-5	TRBD1	NA
CASSSVGGRNTGELFF	TGTGCCAGCAGCTCCGTGGGGGGGAGAAACACCGGGGAGCTGTTTTTT	TRBV7-2	TRBJ2-2	TRBD2	NA
CAWNNGSYEQYF	TGTGCCTGGAACAACGGGTCCTACGAGCAGTACTTC	TRBV30	TRBJ2-7	NA	NA
CASRPGQGIGGYTF	TGTGCCAGCAGACCGGGACAGGGAATCGGTGGCTACACCTTC	TRBV6-5	TRBJ1-2	TRBD1	NA
CASSVLPGQGALTDTQYF	TGTGCCAGCAGCGTTCTACCGGGACAGGGGGCCCTCACAGATACGCAGTATTTT	TRBV9	TRBJ2-3	TRBD1	NA
CASSASRNTEAFF	TGTGCCAGCAGCGCTTCGAGGAACACTGAAGCTTTCTTT	TRBV11-3	TRBJ1-1	NA	NA
CASSEDRGSGGEQFF	TGTGCCAGCAGTGAAGACAGGGGGAGTGGTGGTGAGCAGTTCTTC	TRBV6-1	TRBJ2-1	TRBD1	NA
CASSLVGASSGNTIYF	TGTGCCAGCAGCTTAGTAGGGGCCTCCTCTGGAAACACCATATATTTT	TRBV7-6	TRBJ1-3	NA	once
CATSDGGAGASYNEQFF	TGTGCCACCAGTGATGGAGGAGCGGGGGCCTCCTACAATGAGCAGTTCTTC	TRBV24-1	TRBJ2-1	TRBD2	NA
CASRRDWGTGGYTF	TGTGCCAGCAGGCGGGACTGGGGGACTGGTGGCTACACCTTC	TRBV11-2	TRBJ1-2	NA	few
CASSSRQGDTEAFF	TGTGCCAGCAGCTCTCGACAGGGAGATACTGAAGCTTTCTTT	TRBV7-8	TRBJ1-1	TRBD1	few
CASSLERGPEAFF	TGTGCCAGCAGCTTAGAACGCGGTCCTGAAGCTTTCTTT	TRBV11-2	TRBJ1-1	NA	NA
CASSSLAGGRGDTQYF	TGTGCCAGCAGCTCCCTAGCGGGGGGCCGGGGAGATACGCAGTATTTT	TRBV11-2	TRBJ2-3	TRBD2	NA